This paragraph covers one TCR beta chain sequence. It has no known antigen specificity. No base-level quality is on record; no much larger clone is a single base apart. TCRbeta CDR3 regions were amplified from genomic DNA using the immunoSEQ Assay, a bias-controlled multiplex PCR. In the paper's pipeline: The number of nucleated cells in each sample was estimated by amplification of reference gene primers within the assay. Sequence reads were collapsed and filtered to measure the absolute abundance of every unique TCRbeta CDR3 rearrangement. For each sample, productive Simpson clonality was calculated by taking the square root of Simpson's diversity index across productive rearrangements. Held by TCRdb, this immuneACCESS table contains in-frame sequences only and omits some clones. Under half of the omission traces to an unresolved V gene where checked; the cause of the rest is unknown. The V and J calls and clone size come from that table; D and trimming were worked out from the DNA. This sample holds a few hundred thousand clones; around 87% were observed only once. The ten largest clones add up to around 4% of the sample.

These data come from a study of blood T cell repertoires in COVID-19 (TCRdb year 2020). For context, the study as a whole: Samples covering the acute and convalescent phases of COVID-19 were provided by collaborators in the United States, Italy and Spain. The prospective study material was composed of cDNA or gDNA derived from T cells, B-cell-depleted T cells, or PBMCs. The dataset comprised deeply sampled blood TCRbeta repertoires from subjects exposed to, actively infected with, or recovered from COVID-19. The repertoires were released in a freely available public database meant as a resource for research on the immune response to SARS-CoV-2. The samples were drawn from the first 160 participants of the ongoing ImmuneRACE study and from more than 1,000 subjects provided by 6 global collaborators. Nearly every sample came with metadata listing a de-identified subject ID, COVID-19 status, age in years and sex. Where HLA class I and class II types were available, the types were taken from metadata supplied by the sample provider, not from assay-based typing.

Whole blood was collected in K2EDTA tubes by collaborating institutions according to the institutions' own protocols. Collaborator samples were shipped for TCRbeta analysis as frozen whole blood, isolated PBMCs, or DNA extracted from either sample type. General conclusions and limits of the study: How much clinical and demographic metadata was included differed by source and by participant, and the metadata was provided uncurated.

The sample consisted of peripheral blood. This TCR was recovered from a woman in her forties or fifties with active or convalescent COVID-19.

The CDR3 here reads CASSLDRGRYEKLFF. The DNA sequence is given as TGTGCCAGCAGCCTCGACAGGGGGCGTTATGAAAAACTGTTTTTT. This sequence uses TRBV27 and TRBJ1-4, with 10 bases in between that match TRBD1. The junction shows trimming of 6 bases on V and 6 bases on J, and the gene matches do not reach 7 bases of it. Inclusive of the bounding cysteine and phenylalanine, the CDR3 is 15 residues long. Kept here is only the CDR3 DNA, which spans 45 bases and is read in frame from base 1. The germline V gene (reference sequence) specifies MNHEY as CDR1 and SMNVEV as CDR2.